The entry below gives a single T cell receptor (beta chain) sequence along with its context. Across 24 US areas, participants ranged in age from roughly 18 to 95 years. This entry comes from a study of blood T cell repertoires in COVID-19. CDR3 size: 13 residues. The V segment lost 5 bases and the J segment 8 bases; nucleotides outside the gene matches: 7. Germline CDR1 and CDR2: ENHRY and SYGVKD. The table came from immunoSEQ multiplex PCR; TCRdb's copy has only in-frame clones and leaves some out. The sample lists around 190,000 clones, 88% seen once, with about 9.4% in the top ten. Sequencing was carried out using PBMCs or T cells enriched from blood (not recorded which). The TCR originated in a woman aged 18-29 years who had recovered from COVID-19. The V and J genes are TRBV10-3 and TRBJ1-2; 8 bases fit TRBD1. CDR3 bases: TGTGCCATCAGTACCAGGGGGCGGGAAGGCTACACCTTC. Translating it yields CAISTRGREGYTF.